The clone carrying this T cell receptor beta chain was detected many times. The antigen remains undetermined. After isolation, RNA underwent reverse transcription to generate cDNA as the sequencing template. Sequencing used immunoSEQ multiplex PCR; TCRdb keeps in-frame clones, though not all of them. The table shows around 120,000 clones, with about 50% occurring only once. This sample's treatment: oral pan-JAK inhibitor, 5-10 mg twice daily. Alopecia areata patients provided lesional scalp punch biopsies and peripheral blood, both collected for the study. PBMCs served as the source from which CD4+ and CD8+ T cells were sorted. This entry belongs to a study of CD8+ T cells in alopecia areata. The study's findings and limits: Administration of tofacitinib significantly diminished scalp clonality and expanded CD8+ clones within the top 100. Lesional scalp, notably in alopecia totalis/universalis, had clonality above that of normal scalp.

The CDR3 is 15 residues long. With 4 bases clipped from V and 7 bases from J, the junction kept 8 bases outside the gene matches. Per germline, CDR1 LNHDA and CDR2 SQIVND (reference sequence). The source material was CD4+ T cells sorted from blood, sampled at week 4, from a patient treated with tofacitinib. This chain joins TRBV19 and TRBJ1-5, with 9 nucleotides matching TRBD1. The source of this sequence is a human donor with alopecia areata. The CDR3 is CASSTGTGRLQPQHF. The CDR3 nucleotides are TGTGCCAGTAGTACGGGGACAGGGAGGTTACAGCCCCAGCATTTT.